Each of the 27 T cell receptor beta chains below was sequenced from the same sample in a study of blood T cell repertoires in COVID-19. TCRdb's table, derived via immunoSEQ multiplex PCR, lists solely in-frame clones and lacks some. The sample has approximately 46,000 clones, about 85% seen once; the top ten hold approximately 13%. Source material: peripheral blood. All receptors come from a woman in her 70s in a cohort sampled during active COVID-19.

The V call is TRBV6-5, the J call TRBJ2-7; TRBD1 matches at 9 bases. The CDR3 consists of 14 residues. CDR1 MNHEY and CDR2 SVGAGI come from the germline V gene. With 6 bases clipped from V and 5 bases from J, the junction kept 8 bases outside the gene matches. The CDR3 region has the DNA TGTGCCAGCAGGTGGGACAGGGACGTCAACGAGCAGTACTTC. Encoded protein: CASRWDRDVNEQYF.

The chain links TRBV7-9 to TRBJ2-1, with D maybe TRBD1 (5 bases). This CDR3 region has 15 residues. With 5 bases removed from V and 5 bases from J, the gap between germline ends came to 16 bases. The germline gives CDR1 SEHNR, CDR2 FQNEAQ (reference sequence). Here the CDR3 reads CASSPADKLNNEQFF. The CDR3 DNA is TGTGCCAGCAGCCCGGCGGACAAACTCAACAATGAGCAGTTCTTC. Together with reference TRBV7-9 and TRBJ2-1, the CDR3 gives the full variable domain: DTGVSQNPRHKITKRGQNVTFRCDPISEHNRLYWYRQTLGQGPEFLTYFQNEAQLEKSRLLSDRFSAERPKGSFSTLEIQRTEQGDSAMYLCASSPADKLNNEQFFGPGTRLTVL.

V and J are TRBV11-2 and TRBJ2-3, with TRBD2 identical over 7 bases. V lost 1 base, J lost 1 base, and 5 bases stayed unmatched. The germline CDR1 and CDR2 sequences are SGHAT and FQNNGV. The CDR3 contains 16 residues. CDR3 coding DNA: TGTGCCAGCAGCTTAGGACTAGCCACTCGCACAGATACGCAGTATTTT. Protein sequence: CASSLGLATRTDTQYF.

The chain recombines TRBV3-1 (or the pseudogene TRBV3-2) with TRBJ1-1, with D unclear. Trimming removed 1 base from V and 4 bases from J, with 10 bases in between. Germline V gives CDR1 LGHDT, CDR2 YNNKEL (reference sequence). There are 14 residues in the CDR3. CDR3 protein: CASSQGEVGTEAFF. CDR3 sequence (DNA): TGTGCCAGCAGCCAAGGGGAGGTTGGCACTGAAGCTTTCTTT.

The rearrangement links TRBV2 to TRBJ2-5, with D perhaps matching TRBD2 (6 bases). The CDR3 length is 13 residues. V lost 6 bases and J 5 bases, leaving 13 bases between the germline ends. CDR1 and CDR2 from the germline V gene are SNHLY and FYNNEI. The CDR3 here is CASRQLAMETQYF. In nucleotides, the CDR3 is TGTGCCAGCAGGCAACTAGCTATGGAGACCCAGTACTTC.

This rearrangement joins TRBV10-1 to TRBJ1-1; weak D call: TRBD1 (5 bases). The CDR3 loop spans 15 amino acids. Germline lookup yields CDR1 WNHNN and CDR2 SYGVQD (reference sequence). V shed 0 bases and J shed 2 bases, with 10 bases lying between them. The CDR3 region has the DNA TGCGCCAGCAGTGAGTCCCGGGGGGACAACACTGAAGCTTTCTTT. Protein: CASSESRGDNTEAFF.

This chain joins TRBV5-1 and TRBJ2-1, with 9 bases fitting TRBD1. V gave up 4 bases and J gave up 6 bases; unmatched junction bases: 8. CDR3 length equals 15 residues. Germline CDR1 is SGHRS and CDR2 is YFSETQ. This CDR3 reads CASSAGTGSPNEQFF. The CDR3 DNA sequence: TGCGCCAGCAGCGCTGGGACAGGGTCTCCCAATGAGCAGTTCTTC. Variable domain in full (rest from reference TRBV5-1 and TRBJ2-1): KAGVTQTPRYLIKTRGQQVTLSCSPISGHRSVSWYQQTPGQGLQFLFEYFSETQRNKGNFPGRFSGRQFSNSRSEMNVSTLELGDSALYLCASSAGTGSPNEQFFGPGTRLTVL.

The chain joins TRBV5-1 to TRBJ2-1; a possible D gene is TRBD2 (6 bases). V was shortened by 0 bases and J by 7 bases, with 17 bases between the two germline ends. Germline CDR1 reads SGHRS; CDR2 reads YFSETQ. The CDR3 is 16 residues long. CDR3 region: CASSLGRASVGNEQFF. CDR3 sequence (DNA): TGCGCCAGCAGCTTGGGGCGGGCTAGCGTCGGAAATGAGCAGTTCTTC.

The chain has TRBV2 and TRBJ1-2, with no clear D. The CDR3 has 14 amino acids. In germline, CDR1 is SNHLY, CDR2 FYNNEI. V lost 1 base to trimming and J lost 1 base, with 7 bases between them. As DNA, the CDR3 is TGTGCCAGCAGTGAAGGGGAGATTAACTATGGCTACACCTTC. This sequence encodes CASSEGEINYGYTF.

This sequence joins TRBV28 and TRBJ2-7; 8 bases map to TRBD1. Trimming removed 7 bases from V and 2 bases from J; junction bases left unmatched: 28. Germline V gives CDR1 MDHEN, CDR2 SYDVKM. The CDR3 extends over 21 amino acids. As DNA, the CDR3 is TGTGCCAGCACCCCCCGGGACAGGTTATTATACGTAACTGGTATGACCTACGAGCAGTACTTC. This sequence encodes CASTPRDRLLYVTGMTYEQYF. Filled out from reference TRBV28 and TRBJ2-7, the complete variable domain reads DVKVTQSSRYLVKRTGEKVFLECVQDMDHENMFWYRQDPGLGLRLIYFSYDVKMKEKGDIPEGYSVSREKKERFSLILESASTNQTSMYLCASTPRDRLLYVTGMTYEQYFGPGTRLTVT.

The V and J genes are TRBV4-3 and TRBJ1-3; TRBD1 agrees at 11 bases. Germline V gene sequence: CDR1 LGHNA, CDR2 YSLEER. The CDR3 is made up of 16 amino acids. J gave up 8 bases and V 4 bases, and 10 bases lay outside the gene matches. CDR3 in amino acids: CASSRAGTGGFDTIYF. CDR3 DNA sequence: TGCGCCAGCAGCCGAGCCGGGACAGGGGGTTTCGACACCATATATTTT.

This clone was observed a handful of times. The chain's CDR3 is CASSESGGGIGNSPLHF. CDR3 DNA sequence: TGTGCCAGCAGTGAATCGGGAGGGGGTATAGGTAATTCACCCCTCCACTTT. The chain has TRBV2 and TRBJ1-6, with a weak D call TRBD1 (6 bases). V was shortened by 2 bases and J by 6 bases, with 17 bases between the two germline ends. The germline gives CDR1 SNHLY, CDR2 FYNNEI. This CDR3 has 17 amino acids.

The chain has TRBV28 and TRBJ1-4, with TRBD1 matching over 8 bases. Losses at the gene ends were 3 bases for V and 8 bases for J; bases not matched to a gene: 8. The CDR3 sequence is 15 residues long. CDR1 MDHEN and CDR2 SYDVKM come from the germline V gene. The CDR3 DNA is TGTGCCAGCAGTTTCCAGGGGGCGCAAAACGAAAAACTGTTTTTT. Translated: CASSFQGAQNEKLFF. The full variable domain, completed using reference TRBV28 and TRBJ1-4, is DVKVTQSSRYLVKRTGEKVFLECVQDMDHENMFWYRQDPGLGLRLIYFSYDVKMKEKGDIPEGYSVSREKKERFSLILESASTNQTSMYLCASSFQGAQNEKLFFGSGTQLSVL.

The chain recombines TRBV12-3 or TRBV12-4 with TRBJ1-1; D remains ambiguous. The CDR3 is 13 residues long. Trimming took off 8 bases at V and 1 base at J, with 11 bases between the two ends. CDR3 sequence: CASGRRENTEAFF. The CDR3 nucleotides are TGTGCCAGCGGACGGCGGGAGAACACTGAAGCTTTCTTT.

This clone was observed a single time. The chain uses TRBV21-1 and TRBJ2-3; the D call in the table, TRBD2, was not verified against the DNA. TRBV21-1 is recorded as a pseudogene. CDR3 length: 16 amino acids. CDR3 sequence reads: CASPTSGRGWTDTQYF. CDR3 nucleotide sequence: TGTGCCAGCCCGACTAGCGGGAGGGGGTGGACAGATACGCAGTATTTT.

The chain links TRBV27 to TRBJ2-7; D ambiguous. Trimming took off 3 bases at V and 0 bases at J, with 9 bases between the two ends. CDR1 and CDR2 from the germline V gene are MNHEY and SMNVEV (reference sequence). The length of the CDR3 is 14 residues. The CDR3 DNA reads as TGTGCCAGCAGTTTGGCAGGAAACTCCTACGAGCAGTACTTC. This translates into CASSLAGNSYEQYF.

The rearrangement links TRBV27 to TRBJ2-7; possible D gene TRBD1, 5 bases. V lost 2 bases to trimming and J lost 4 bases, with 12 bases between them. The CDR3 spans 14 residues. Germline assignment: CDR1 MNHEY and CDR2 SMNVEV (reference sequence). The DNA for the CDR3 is TGTGCCAGCAGTTTAGGCAGGGAAGGATACGAGCAGTACTTC. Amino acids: CASSLGREGYEQYF.

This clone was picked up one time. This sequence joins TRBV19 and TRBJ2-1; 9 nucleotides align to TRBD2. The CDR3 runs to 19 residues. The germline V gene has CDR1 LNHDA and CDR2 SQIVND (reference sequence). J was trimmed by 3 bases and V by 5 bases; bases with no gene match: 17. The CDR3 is CASSPRRASGRKVYNEQFF. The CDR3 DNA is TGTGCCAGTAGTCCTAGAAGGGCGAGCGGGAGGAAGGTCTACAATGAGCAGTTCTTC.

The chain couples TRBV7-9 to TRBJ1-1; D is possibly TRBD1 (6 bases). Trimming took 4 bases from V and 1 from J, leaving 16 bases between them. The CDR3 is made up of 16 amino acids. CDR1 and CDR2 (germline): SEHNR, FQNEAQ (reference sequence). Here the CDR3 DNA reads TGTGCCAGCAGCTCATATGGGGGGGCCCAGAACACTGAAGCTTTCTTT. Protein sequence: CASSSYGGAQNTEAFF.

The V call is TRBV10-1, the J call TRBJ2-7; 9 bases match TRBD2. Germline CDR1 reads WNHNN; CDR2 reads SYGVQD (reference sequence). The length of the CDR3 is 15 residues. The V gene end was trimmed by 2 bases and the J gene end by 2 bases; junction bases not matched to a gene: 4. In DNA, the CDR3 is TGCGCCAGCAGTGAGGGGCCTAGCGGGACCTACGAGCAGTACTTC. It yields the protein CASSEGPSGTYEQYF.

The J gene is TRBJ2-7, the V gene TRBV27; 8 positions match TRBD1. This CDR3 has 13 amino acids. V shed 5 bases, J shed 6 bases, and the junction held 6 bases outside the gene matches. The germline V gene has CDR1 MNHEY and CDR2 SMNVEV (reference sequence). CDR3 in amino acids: CASSGQGAGEQYF. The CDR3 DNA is TGTGCCAGCAGTGGCCAGGGGGCGGGCGAGCAGTACTTC.

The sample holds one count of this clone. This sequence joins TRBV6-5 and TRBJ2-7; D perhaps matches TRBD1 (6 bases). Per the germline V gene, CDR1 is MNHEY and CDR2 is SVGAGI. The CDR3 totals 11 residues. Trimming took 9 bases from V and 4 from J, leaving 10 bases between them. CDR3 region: CASQQGYEQYF. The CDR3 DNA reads TGTGCCAGTCAACAGGGATACGAGCAGTACTTC.

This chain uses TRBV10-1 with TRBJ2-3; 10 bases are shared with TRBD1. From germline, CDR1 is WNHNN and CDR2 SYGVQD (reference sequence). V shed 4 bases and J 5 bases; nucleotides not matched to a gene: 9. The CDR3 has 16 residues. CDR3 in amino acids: CASSGEGTGDGDTQYF. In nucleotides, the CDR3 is TGCGCCAGCAGTGGAGAGGGGACAGGGGATGGAGATACGCAGTATTTT.

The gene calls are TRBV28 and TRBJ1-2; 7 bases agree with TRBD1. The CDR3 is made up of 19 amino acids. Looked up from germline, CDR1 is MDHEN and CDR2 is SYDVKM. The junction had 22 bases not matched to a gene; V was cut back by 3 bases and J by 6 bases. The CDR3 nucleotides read TGTGCCAGCAGTTTCCACTTCCCCGACAGGGTCGAGCCCGGCCATGGCTACACCTTC. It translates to CASSFHFPDRVEPGHGYTF.

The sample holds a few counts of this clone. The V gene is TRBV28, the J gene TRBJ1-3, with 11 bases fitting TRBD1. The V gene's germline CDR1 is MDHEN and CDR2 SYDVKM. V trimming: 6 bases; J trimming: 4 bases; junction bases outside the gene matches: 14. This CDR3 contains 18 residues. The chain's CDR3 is CASSPGGRTGGTGNTIYF. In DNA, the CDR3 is TGTGCCAGCAGCCCCGGGGGGCGGACAGGGGGCACAGGAAACACCATATATTTT.

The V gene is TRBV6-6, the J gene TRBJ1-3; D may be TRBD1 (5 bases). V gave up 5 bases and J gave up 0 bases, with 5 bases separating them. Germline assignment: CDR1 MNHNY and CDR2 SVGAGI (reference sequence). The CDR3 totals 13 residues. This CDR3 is CASSTGSGNTIYF. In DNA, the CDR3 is TGTGCCAGCAGTACAGGCTCTGGAAACACCATATATTTT.

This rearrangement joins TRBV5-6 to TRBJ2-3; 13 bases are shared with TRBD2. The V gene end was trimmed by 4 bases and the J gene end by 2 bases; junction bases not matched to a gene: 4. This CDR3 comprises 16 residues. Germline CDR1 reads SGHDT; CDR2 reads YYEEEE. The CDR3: CASSRGLAGITDTQYF. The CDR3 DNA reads TGTGCCAGCAGCCGGGGACTAGCGGGAATCACAGATACGCAGTATTTT.